The sample holds a few counts of the clone carrying this T cell receptor (beta chain). Its cognate antigen is unknown. This sample was included in a study of T cell repertoires in cytomegalovirus infection. In the study overall: CMV infection and matching HLA type were both indicated by public TCR beta signatures.

The CDR3 extends over 14 amino acids. Germline CDR1 reads DFQATT; CDR2 reads SNEGSKA (reference sequence). Deletions cut 2 bases from V and 7 bases from J, with 15 bases between. Findings and caveats of the study: Cumulative frequency (of public TCR beta family members) identified carriers of CMV plus the relevant HLA. Across the ex vivo response, the dominant clonotypes were HLA-C-restricted CMV-specific TCR beta clonotypes.

TCRdb independently ran MiXCR on the reads; one entry per CDR3 protein. The sample contains approximately 500,000 distinct CDR3 sequences, about 11% of which appear only once. The chain has TRBV20-1 and TRBJ2-1; D possibly corresponds to TRBD2 (7 bases). The TCR originated in a human donor in good health (CMV status not recorded). Some clones in this sample may be carry-over from other donors' samples. Sequencing was performed on PBMCs. The chain's CDR3 is CSARLGGGTNEQFF. The CDR3 DNA follows: TGCAGTGCTAGATTGGGGGGGGGCACTAATGAGCAGTTCTTC.